The sequence of this T cell receptor beta chain was determined in a study of blood T cell repertoires in COVID-19. This clone came up once. In the source study's methods: The authors estimated nucleated cell counts from reference gene primer amplification. Method: immunoSEQ multiplex PCR; TCRdb's copy keeps in-frame clones and lacks some. V and J calls and clone size are as listed in that table; D and trimming were resolved from the DNA. The sample holds about 100,000 clones; roughly nine tenths are singletons and the top ten take roughly 30%. Germline lookup yields CDR1 LGHNA and CDR2 YSLEER. The V end was cut by 5 bases, the J end by 2 bases, with 13 bases between. The CDR3 runs to 15 residues.

This clonotype was sampled from a woman aged 80 or older with acute or convalescent COVID-19. Sequenced material: peripheral blood. The chain links TRBV4-3 to TRBJ1-3; D might be TRBD1 (6 bases). The CDR3 sequence: CASSSTGLTGNTIYF. The DNA of the CDR3 is TGCGCCAGCAGCTCAACAGGGTTAACTGGAAACACCATATATTTT.